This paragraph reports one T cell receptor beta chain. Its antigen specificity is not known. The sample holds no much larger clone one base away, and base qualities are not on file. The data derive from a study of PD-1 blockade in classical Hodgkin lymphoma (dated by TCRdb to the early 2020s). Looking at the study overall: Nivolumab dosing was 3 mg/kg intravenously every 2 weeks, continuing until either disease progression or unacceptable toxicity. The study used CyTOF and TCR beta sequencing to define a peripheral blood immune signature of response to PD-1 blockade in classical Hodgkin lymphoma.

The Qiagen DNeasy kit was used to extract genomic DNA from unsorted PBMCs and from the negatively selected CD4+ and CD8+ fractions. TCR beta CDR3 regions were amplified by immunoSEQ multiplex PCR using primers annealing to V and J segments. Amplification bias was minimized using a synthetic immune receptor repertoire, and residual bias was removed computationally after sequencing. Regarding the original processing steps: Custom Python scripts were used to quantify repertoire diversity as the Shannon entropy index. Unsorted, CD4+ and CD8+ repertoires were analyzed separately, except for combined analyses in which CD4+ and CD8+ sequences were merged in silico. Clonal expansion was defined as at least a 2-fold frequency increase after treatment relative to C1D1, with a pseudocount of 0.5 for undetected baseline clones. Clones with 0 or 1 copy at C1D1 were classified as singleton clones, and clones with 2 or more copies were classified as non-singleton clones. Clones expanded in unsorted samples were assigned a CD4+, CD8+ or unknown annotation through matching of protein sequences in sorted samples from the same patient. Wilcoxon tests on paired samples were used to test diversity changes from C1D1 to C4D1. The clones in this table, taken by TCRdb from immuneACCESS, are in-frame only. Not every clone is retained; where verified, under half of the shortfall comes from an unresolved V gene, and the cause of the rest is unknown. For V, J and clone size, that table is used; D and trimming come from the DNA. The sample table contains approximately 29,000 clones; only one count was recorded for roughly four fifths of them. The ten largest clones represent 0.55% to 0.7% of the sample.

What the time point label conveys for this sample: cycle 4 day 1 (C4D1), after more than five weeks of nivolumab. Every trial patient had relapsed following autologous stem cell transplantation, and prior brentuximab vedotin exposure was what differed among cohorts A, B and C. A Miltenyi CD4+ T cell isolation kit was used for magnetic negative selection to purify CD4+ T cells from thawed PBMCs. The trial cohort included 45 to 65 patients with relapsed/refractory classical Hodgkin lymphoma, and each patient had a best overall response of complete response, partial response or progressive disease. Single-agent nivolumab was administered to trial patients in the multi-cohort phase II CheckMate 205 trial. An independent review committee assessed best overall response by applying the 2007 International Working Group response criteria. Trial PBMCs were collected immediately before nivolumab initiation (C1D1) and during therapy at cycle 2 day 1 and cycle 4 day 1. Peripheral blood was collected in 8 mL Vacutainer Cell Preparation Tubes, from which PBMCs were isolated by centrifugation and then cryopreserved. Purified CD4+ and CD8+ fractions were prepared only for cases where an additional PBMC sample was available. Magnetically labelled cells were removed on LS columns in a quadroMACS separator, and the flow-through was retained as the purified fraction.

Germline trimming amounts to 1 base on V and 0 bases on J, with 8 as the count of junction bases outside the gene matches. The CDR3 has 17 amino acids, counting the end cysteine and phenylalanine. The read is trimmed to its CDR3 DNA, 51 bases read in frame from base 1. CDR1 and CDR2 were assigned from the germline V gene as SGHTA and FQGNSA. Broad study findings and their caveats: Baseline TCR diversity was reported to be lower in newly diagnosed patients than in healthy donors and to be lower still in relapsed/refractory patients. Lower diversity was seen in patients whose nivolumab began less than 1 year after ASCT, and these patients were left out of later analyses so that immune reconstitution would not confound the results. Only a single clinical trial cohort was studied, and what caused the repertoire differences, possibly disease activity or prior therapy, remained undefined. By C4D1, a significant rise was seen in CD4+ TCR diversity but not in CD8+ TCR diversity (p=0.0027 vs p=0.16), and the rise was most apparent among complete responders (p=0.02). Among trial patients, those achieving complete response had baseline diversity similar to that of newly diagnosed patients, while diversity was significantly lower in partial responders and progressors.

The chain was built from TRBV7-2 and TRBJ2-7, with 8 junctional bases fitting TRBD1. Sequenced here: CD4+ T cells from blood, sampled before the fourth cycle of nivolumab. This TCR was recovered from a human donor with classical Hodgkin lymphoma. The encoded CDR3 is CASSLGRGRSPSYEQYF. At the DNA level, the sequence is TGTGCCAGCAGCTTAGGCAGGGGGCGAAGCCCCTCCTACGAGCAGTACTTC.